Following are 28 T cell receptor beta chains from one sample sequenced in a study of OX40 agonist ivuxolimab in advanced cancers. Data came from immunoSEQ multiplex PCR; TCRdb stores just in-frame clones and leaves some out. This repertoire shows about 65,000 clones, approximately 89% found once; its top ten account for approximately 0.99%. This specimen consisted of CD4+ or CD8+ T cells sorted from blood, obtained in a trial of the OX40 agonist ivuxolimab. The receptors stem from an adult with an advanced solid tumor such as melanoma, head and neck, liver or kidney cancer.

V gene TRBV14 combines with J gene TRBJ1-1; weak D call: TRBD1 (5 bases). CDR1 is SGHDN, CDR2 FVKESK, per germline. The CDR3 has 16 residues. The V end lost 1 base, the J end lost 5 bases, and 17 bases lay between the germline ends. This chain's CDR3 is CASSQAGGGLRTEAFF. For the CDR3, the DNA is TGTGCCAGCAGCCAAGCGGGGGGGGGATTGAGAACTGAAGCTTTCTTT.

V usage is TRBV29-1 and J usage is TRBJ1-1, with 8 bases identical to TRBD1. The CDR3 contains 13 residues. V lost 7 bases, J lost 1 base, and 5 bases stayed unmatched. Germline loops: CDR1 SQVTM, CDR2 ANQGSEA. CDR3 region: CSARTGTNTEAFF. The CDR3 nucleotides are TGCAGCGCCCGGACAGGGACGAACACTGAAGCTTTCTTT.

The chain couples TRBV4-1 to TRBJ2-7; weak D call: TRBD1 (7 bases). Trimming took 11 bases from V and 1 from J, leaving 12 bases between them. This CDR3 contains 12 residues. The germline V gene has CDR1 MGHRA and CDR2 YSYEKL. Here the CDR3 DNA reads TGCGCCCCAGGGGGGCAGTCCTACGAGCAGTACTTC. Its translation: CAPGGQSYEQYF.

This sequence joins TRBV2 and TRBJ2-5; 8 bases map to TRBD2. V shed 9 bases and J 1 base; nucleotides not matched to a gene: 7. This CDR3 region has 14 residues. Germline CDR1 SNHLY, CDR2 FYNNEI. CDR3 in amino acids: CASKRGGPQETQYF. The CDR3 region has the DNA TGTGCCAGTAAACGCGGGGGGCCCCAAGAGACCCAGTACTTC.

The DNA of the CDR3 is TGTGCCAGCAGCGTAGAAGTCGTGTCGGCTGAAGCTTTCTTT. It codes for CASSVEVVSAEAFF. The V call is TRBV9, the J call TRBJ1-1; no clear D. Per germline, CDR1 SGDLS and CDR2 YYNGEE. V was pared by 0 bases and J by 6 bases, with 12 bases between. The length of the CDR3 is 14 residues.

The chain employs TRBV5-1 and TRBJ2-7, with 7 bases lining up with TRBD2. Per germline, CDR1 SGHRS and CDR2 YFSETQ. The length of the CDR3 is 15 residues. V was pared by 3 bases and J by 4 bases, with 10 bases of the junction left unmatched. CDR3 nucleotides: TGCGCCAGCAGCTATGCTAGCGGCTACCTTTACGAGCAGTACTTC. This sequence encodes CASSYASGYLYEQYF.

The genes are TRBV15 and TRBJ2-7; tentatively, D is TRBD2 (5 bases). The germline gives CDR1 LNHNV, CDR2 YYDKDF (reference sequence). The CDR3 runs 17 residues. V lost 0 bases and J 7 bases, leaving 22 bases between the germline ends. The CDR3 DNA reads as TGTGCCACCAGCAGAGATTTGACGTGGCAGATCACGGGAGAGCAGTACTTC. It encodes CATSRDLTWQITGEQYF.

The CDR3 loop is CASSLPRFSGNTIYF. The CDR3 region has the DNA TGTGCCAGCAGCCTACCCAGGTTCTCTGGAAACACCATATATTTT. This chain links TRBV5-5 with TRBJ1-3; no reliable D call. The V end lost 4 bases, the J end lost 0 bases, and 11 bases lay between the germline ends. CDR1 SGHKS and CDR2 YYEKEE come from the germline V gene (reference sequence). The CDR3 length is 15 residues.

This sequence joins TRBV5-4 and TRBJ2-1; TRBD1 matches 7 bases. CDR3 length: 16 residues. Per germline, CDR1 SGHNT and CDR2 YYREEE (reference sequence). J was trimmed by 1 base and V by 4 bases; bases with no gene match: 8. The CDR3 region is CASSPGQEMSYNEQFF. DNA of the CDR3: TGTGCCAGCAGCCCCGGACAGGAGATGTCCTACAATGAGCAGTTCTTC.

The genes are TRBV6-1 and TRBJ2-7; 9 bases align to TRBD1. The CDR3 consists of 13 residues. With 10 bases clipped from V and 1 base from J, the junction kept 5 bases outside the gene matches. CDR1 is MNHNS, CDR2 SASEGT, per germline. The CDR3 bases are TGTGCCACCGGAGGGACAGGGTCCTACGAGCAGTACTTC. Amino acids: CATGGTGSYEQYF.

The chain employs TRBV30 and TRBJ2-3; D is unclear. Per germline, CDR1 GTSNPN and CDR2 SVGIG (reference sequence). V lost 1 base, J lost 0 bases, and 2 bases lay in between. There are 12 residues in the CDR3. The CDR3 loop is CAWSGSTDTQYF. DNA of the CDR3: TGTGCCTGGAGTGGGAGCACAGATACGCAGTATTTT. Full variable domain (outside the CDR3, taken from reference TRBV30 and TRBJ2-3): SQTIHQWPATLVQPVGSPLSLECTVEGTSNPNLYWYRQAAGRGLQLLFYSVGIGQISSEVPQNLSASRPQDRQFILSSKKLLLSDSGFYLCAWSGSTDTQYFGPGTRLTVL.

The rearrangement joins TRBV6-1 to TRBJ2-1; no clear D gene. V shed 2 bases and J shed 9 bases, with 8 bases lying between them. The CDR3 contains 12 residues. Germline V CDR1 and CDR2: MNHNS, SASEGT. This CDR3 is CASSETRREQFF. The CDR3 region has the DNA TGTGCCAGCAGTGAAACGAGGCGTGAGCAGTTCTTC.

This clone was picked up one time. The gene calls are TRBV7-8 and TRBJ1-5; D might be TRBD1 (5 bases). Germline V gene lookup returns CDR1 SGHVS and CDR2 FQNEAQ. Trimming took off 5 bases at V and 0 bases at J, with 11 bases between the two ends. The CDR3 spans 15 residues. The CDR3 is CASSHYQGSNQPQHF. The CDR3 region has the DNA TGTGCCAGCAGCCATTACCAGGGTAGCAATCAGCCCCAGCATTTT.

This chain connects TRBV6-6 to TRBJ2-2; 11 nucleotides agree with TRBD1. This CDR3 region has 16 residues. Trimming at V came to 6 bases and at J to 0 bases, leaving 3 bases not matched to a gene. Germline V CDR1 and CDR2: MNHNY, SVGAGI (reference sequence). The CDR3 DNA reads TGTGCCAGCAGCCGGGACAGGGGGTCGAACACCGGGGAGCTGTTTTTT. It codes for CASSRDRGSNTGELFF.

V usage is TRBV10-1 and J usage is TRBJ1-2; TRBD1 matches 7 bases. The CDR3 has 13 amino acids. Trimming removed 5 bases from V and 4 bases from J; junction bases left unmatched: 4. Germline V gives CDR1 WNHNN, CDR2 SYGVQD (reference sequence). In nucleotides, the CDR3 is TGCGCCAGCAGTTTCCCAGGGGGCTATGGCTACACCTTC. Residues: CASSFPGGYGYTF.

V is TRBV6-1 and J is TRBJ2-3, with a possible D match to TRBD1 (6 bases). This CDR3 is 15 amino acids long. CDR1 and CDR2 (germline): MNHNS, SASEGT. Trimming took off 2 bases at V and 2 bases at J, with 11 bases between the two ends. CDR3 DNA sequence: TGTGCCAGCAGTGAAATGTGGGGGCTCACAGATACGCAGTATTTT. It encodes CASSEMWGLTDTQYF.

Here the CDR3 DNA reads TGTGCCAGCAGTACAGGTGGACAGGGTGCTTTCTTT. This sequence encodes CASSTGGQGAFF. The V gene is TRBV2, the J gene TRBJ1-1; TRBD1 matches at 8 bases. V shed 5 bases, J shed 11 bases, and the junction held 7 bases outside the gene matches. Germline V lookup: CDR1 SNHLY, CDR2 FYNNEI. CDR3 length equals 12 residues.

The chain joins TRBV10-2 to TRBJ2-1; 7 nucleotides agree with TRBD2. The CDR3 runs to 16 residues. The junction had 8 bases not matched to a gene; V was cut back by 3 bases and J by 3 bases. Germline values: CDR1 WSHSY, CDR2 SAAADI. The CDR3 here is CASSDQIGGGYNEQFF. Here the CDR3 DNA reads TGCGCCAGCAGTGATCAAATTGGGGGGGGCTACAATGAGCAGTTCTTC.

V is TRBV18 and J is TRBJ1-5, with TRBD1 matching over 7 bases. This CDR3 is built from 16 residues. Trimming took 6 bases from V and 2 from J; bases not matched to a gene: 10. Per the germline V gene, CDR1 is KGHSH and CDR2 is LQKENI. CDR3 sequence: CASSTDGGGGNQPQHF. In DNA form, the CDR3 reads TGTGCCAGCTCCACGGATGGAGGGGGCGGCAATCAGCCCCAGCATTTT.

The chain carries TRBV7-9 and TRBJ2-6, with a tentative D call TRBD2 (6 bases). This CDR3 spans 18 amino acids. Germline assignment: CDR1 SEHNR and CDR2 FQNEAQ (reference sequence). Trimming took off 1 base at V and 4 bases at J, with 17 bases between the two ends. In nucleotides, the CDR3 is TGTGCCAGCAGCTTAGGTGCGGGGACCCGGTCCGGGGCCAACGTCCTGACTTTC. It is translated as CASSLGAGTRSGANVLTF.

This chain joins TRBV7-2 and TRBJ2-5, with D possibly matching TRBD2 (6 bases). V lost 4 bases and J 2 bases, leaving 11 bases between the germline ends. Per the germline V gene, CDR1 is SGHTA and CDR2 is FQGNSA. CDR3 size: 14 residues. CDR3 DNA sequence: TGTGCCAGCAGCTCGGGACTGGTTCAAGAGACCCAGTACTTC. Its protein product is CASSSGLVQETQYF.

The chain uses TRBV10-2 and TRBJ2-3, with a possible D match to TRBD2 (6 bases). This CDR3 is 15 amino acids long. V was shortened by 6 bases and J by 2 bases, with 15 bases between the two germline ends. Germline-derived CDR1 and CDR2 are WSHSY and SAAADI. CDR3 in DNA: TGCGCCAGCAGGGGATGGCGGGGATCCACAGATACGCAGTATTTT. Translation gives CASRGWRGSTDTQYF.

The CDR3 reads CASSRDGPYGYTF. CDR3 DNA: TGTGCCAGCAGCCGGGACGGACCCTATGGCTACACCTTC. V and J are TRBV7-9 and TRBJ1-2; D might be TRBD1 (5 bases). In germline, CDR1 is SEHNR, CDR2 FQNEAQ (reference sequence). Trimming stripped 5 bases from V and 4 bases from J, with 11 bases between. CDR3 length: 13 residues.

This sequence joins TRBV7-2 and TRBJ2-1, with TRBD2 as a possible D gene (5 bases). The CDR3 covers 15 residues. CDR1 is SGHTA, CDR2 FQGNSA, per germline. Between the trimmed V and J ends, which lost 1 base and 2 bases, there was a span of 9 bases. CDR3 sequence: CASSLEVGAYNEQFF. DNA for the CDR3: TGTGCCAGCAGCTTAGAGGTCGGGGCCTACAATGAGCAGTTCTTC.

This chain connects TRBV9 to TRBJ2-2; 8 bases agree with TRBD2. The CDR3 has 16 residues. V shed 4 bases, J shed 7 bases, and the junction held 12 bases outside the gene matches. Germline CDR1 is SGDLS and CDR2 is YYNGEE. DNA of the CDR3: TGTGCCAGCAGCTCCCGGGACGGGGGGGTGAACGGGGAGCTGTTTTTT. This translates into CASSSRDGGVNGELFF.

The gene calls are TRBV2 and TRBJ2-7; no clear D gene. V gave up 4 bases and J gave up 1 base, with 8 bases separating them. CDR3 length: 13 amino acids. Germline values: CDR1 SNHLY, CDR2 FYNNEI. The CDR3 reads CASSADQSYEQYF. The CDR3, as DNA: TGTGCCAGCAGTGCCGACCAATCCTACGAGCAGTACTTC. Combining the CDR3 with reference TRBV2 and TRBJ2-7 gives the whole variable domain EPEVTQTPSHQVTQMGQEVILRCVPISNHLYFYWYRQILGQKVEFLVSFYNNEISEKSEIFDDQFSVERPDGSNFTLKIRSTKLEDSAMYFCASSADQSYEQYFGPGTRLTVT.

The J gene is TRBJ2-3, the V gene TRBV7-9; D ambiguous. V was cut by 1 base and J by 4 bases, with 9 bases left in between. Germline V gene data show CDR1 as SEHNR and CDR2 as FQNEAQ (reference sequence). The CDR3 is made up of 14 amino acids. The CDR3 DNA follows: TGTGCCAGCAGCTTAGGGTGGGTTGCAGATACGCAGTATTTT. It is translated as CASSLGWVADTQYF.

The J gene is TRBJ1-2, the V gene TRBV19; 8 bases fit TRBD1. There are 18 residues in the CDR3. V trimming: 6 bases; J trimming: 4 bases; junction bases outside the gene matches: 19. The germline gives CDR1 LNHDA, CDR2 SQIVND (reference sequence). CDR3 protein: CASSSRGQGAPLTYGYTF. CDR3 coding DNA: TGTGCCAGTAGCTCCCGCGGCCAGGGGGCGCCGTTAACCTATGGCTACACCTTC.